This TCR beta chain was sequenced for a study of T cell clones after liver transplantation. The wider study: Samples came from ITN030ST, which attempted immunosuppression withdrawal within 2 years of liver transplantation. As an antigen-independent comparator, third-party-reactive TCRbeta sequences came from pre-transplant mixed lymphocyte reactions.

TCRdb's copy holds only in-frame clones and misses some; the assay was immunoSEQ multiplex PCR. The repertoire includes tens of thousands of clones, around three quarters of them detected once, and about 2.8% sits in the top ten. The study, taken as a whole, reports: In two subjects, few donor cells limited the measurable donor-reactive repertoire. Post-transplant, graft-donor-reactive CD4 TCRbeta sequences in blood dropped significantly in most of the 8 subjects.

Comment on this clone: Its cognate antigen is unknown.

The sequence was obtained from a human patient who received a liver transplant. Some T cells may be graft donor cells. The sequencing used CD4+ T cells from blood, collected at the roughly 15-month timepoint.

The CDR3 loop reads CASSYSIASGIYEQYV. In DNA form, the CDR3 reads TGTGCCAGCAGTTACTCGATAGCTAGCGGGATCTACGAGCAGTACGTC. The J gene is TRBJ2-7, the V gene TRBV6-5; 9 nucleotides agree with TRBD2. The trim removed 0 bases at V and 3 bases at J, leaving 6 bases unmatched. The CDR3 totals 16 residues. Per the germline V gene, CDR1 is MNHEY and CDR2 is SVGAGI.